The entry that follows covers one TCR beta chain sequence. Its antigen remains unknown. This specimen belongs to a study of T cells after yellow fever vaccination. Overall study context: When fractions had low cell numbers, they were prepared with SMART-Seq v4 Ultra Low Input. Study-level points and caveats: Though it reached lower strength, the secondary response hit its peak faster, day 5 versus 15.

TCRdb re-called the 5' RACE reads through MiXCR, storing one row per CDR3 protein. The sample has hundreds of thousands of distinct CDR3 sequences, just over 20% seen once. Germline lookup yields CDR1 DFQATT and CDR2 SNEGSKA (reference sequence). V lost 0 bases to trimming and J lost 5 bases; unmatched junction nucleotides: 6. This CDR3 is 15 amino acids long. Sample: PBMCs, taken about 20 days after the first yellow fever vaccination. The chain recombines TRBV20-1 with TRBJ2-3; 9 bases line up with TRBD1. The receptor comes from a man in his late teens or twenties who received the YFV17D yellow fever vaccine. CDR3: CSARDPGQGGDTQYF. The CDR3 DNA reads TGCAGTGCTAGAGATCCGGGACAGGGAGGAGATACGCAGTATTTT.